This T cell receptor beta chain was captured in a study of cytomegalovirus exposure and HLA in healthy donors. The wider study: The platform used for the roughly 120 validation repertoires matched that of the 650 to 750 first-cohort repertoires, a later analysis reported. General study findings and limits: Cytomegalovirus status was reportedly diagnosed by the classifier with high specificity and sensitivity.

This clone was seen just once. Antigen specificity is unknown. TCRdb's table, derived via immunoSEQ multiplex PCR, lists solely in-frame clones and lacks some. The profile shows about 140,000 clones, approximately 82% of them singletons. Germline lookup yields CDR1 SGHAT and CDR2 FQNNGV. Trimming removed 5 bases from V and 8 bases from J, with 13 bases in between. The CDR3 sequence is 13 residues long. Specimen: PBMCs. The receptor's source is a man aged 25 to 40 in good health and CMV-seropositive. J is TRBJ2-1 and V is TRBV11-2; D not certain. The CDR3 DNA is TGTGCCAGCAGCGCCCCTATAAACCATGAGCAGTTCTTC. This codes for CASSAPINHEQFF. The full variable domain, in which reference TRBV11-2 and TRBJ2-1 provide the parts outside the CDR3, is EAGVAQSPRYKIIEKRQSVAFWCNPISGHATLYWYQQILGQGPKLLIQFQNNGVVDDSQLPKDRFSAERLKGVDSTLKIQPAKLEDSAVYLCASSAPINHEQFFGPGTRLTVL.